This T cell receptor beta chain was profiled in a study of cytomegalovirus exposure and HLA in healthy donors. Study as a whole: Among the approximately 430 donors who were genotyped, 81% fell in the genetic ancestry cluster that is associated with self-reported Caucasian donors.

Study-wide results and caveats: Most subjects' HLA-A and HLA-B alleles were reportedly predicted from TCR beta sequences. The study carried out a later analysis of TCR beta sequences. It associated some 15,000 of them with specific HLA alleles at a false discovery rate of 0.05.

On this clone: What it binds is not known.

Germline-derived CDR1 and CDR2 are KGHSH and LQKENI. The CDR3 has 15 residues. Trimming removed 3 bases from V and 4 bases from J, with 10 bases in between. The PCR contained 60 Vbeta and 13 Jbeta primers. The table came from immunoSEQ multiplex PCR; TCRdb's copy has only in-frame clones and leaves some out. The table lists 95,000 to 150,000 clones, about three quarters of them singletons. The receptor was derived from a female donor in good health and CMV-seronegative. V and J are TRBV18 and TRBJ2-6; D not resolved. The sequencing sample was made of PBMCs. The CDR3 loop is CASSPRVGGANVLTF. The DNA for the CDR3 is TGTGCCAGCTCACCCCGGGTAGGCGGGGCCAACGTCCTGACTTTC.